This is a list of T cell receptor beta chains from one sample in a study of T cells in Graves' hyperthyroidism and ophthalmopathy. TCRdb independently ran MiXCR on the multiplex PCR reads; one entry per CDR3 protein. The sample consists of about 540,000 distinct CDR3 sequences, around 42% of them appearing once. The sample comprised peripheral blood or thyroid tissue (not recorded which). The origin of the receptors is a woman aged 18 to 35 with Graves' hyperthyroidism. Both conserved end residues are part of each CDR3. A D gene is named only where the DNA matches it firmly. Clone sizes are given selectively: once, few, many, or a class where the clone is expanded.

V gene	D gene	clone size	J gene	CDR3 DNA	CDR3 protein
TRBV20-1	TRBD1	.	TRBJ1-2	TGCAGTGCTAGAGATCGGACAGGGTATGGCTACACCTTC	CSARDRTGYGYTF
TRBV19	TRBD2	many	TRBJ2-5	TGTGCCAGTAGCAGGACTAGCGGAGACCAAGAGACCCAGTACTTC	CASSRTSGDQETQYF
TRBV29-1	.	.	TRBJ1-2	TGCAGCAGTGAATCCAGCTATGGCTACACCTTC	CSSESSYGYTF
TRBV6-5	.	many	TRBJ2-5	TGTGCCAGCAGAATTGGTCTCCAAGAGACCCAGTACTTC	CASRIGLQETQYF
TRBV18	.	.	TRBJ1-2	TGTGCCAGCTCACCCCAAAGGGGGAACTATGGCTACACCTTC	CASSPQRGNYGYTF
TRBV4-3	.	many	TRBJ1-2	TGCGCCAGCAGCCAAGACAGGGTTCGCGGCTACACCTTC	CASSQDRVRGYTF
TRBV6-1	.	.	TRBJ2-5	TGTGCCAGCAGTGAAGAGGGAAGGGGGGAGACCCAGTACTTC	CASSEEGRGETQYF
TRBV7-6	.	few	TRBJ2-5	TGTGCCAGCAGCTTAGGTCAGGGCAATCAGCCCCAGTACTTC	CASSLGQGNQPQYF
TRBV7-6	.	.	TRBJ1-5	TGTGCCAGCAGCTTAGACAGGGTCGACTACGAGCATTTT	CASSLDRVDYEHF
TRBV7-9	.	many	TRBJ1-2	TGTGCCAGCAGCCCGACATTGACAAGTAACTATGGCTACACCTTC	CASSPTLTSNYGYTF